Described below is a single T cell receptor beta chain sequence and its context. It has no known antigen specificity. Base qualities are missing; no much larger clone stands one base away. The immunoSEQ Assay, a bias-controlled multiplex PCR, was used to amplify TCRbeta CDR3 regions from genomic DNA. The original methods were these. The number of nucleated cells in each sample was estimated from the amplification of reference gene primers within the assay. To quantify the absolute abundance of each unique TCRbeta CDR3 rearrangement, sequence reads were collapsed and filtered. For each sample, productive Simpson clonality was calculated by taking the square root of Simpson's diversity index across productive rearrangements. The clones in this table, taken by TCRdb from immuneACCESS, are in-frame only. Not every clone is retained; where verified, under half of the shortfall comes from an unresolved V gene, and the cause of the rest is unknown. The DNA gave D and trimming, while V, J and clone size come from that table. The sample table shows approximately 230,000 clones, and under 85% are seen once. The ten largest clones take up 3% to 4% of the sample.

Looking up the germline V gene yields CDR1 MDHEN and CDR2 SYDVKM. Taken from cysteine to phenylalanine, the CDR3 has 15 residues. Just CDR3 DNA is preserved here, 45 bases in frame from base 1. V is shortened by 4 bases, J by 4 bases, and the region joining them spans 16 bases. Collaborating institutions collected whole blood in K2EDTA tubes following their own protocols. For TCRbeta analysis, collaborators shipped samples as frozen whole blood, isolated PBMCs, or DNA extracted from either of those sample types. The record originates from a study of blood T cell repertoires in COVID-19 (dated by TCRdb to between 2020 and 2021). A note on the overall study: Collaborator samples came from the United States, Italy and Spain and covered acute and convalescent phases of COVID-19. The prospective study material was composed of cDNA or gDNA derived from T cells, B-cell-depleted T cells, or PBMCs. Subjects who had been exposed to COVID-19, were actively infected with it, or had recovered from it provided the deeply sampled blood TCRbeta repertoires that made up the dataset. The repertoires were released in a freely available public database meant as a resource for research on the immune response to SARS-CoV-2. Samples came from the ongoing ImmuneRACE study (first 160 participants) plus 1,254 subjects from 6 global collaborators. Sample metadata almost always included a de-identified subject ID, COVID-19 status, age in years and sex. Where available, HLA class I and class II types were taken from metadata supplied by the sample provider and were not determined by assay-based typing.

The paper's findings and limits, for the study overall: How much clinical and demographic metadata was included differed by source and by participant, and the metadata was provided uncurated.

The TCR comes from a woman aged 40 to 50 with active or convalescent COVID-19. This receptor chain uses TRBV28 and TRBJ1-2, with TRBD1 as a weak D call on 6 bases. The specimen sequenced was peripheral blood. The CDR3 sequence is CASSSIRDNFYGYTF. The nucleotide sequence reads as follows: TGTGCCAGCAGTTCCATCCGGGACAACTTCTATGGCTACACCTTC.